This TCR beta chain is drawn from a study of identical twins. Study conclusions and caveats: Invariant cells of the MAIT and iNKT types might have partly distorted the zero-insertion analyses. Cord blood's abundant beta clonotypes had fewer insertions, unlike memory repertoires. Researchers reported weaker excess twin sharing in beta out-of-frame sequences.

This clonotype was seen many times. Its antigen is unknown. CDR3 length equals 15 residues. CDR1 and CDR2 (germline): SGHRS, YFSETQ. Deletions cut 2 bases from V and 0 bases from J, with 11 bases between. TCRdb re-called the 5' RACE reads with MiXCR, one entry per CDR3 protein. The profile shows about 890,000 distinct CDR3 sequences, 9% to 15% of them singletons. These data also formed part of another study, on yellow fever vaccine responses in identical twins. That work adds: In identical twins, vaccine T cell responses appeared partly shared and partly individual.

The sequenced material came from PBMCs. This chain uses TRBV5-1 with TRBJ1-2; D is unclear. The clonotype originates from a woman aged 18-29 years in good health. Written as DNA, the CDR3 is TGCGCCAGCAGCTTCCAAGAAGGTGCTAACTATGGCTACACCTTC. Its protein is CASSFQEGANYGYTF. The entire variable domain, with the rest obtained from reference TRBV5-1 and TRBJ1-2, is as follows: KAGVTQTPRYLIKTRGQQVTLSCSPISGHRSVSWYQQTPGQGLQFLFEYFSETQRNKGNFPGRFSGRQFSNSRSEMNVSTLELGDSALYLCASSFQEGANYGYTFGSGTRLTVV.